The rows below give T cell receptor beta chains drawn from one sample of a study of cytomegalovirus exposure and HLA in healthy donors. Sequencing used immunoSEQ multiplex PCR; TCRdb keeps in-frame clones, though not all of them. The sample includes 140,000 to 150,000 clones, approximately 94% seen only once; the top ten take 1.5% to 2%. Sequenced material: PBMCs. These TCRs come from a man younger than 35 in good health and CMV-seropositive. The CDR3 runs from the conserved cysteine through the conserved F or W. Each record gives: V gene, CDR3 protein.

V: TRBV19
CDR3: CASRWDWTGLVNQPQHF

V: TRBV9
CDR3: CASSPSGTSGTDTQYF

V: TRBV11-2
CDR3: CASSLEGGRRGEQYF

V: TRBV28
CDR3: CASSFTQNTEAFF

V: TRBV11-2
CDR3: CSSSSLDRATQFF

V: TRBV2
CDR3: CASSEHRVGELFF

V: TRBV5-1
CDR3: CASSLGREGVNEQYF

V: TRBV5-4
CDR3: CASSEGGGWNTQYF

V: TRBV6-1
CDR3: CASSQTGANYGYTF

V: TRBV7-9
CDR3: CASSLEYWAGVEDTEAFF

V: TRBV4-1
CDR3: CASSLFTGRGTGELFF

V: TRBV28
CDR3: CASSPSGVQAREKLFF

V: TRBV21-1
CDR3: CAKPVRRGETGELFF

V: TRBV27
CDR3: CASSQRSGGNTIYF

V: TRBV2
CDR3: CASRPTSGTDTQYF

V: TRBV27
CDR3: CASSLAPRTSGKPYEQYF

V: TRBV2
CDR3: CASRSPSSYEQYF

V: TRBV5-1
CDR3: CASSLQGAPNIQYF

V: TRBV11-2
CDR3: CASSLAGTYEQYF

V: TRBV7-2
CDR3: CASSPGLNTGELFF

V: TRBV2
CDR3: CASKGEGRGEQYF

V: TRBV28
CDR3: CASSLLDGTGSF

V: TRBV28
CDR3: CASSYRLAHNEQFF

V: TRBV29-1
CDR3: CSVARGDTQYF

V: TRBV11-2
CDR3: CASSLGTTNTGELFF

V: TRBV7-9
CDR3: CASASLQGAGETQYF

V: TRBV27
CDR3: CASSYGLAGTDTQYF

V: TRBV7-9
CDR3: CASSLALGVAETQYF

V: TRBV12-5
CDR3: CASGLGNINTEAFF

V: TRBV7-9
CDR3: CASSLQRDMNTEAFF

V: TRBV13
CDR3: CASSLAGSQETQYF

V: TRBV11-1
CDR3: CASSLASGRAEETQYF

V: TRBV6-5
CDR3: CASILAGGGLGTQYF

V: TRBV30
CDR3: CAWSGILRGYTF

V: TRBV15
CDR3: CATSRTGNEKLFF

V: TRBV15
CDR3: CATSRASATNEKLFF

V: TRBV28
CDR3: CASRVTGSVIYEQYF

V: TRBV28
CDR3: CASSPRRGKGYGYTF

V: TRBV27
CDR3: CASSLTEYNEQFF

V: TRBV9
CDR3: CASSVAHTFYEQYF

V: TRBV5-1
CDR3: CASSPGTSKETQYF

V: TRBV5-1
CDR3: CASSLAAGLDEQYF

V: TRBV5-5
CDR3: CASSFGTGGNNYGYTF

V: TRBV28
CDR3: CASSLEGLAGAISTDTQYF

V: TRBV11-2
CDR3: CASSLGPTSGAYNEQFF

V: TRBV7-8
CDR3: CASSERVSNQPQHF

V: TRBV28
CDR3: CASSLPNPRTGDFGYEQYF

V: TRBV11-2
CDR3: CASSLRDNYYNEQFF

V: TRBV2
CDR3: CASRTTSGSLGETQYF

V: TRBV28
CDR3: CASSPGKIFNLDRGDEQYF

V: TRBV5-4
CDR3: CASSLDGLAREQYF